This T cell receptor beta chain is from a study of T-cell memory formation after mild COVID-19. TCRdb itself ran the 5' RACE reads through MiXCR, one entry per CDR3 protein. The table records a few hundred thousand distinct CDR3 sequences, roughly 19% of them present only once. Germline assignment: CDR1 SGHAT and CDR2 FQNNGV. Trimming removed 5 bases at V and 1 base at J, with 14 bases between. The CDR3 is 15 residues long. Input material: PBMCs or a T cell subset sorted from them (not recorded which). The gene calls are TRBV11-2 and TRBJ1-1, with D tentatively TRBD1 (5 bases). The origin of this receptor is a man younger than 35 who had mild COVID-19 (a few samples of this study predate the infection). Cell type and time point are not known. DNA for the CDR3: TGTGCCAGCAGCCCGAGGACAAACCCGAACACTGAAGCTTTCTTT. Residues: CASSPRTNPNTEAFF.